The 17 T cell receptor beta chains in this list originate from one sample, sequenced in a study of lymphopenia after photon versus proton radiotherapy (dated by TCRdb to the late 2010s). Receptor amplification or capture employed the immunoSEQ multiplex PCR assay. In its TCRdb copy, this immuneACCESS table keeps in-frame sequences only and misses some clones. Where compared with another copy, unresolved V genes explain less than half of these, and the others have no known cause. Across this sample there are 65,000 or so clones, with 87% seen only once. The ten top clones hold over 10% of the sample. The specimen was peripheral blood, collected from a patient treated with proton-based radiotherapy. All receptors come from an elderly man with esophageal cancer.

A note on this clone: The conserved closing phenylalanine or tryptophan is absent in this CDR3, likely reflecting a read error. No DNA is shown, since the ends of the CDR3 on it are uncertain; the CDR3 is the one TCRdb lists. CDR3 sequence: CASSLDRTALP. This chain uses TRBV11-3 with TRBJ2-7; the tabulated D call, TRBD2, remains unverified against the DNA. From its first to its last residue, the CDR3 has 11 amino acids. Germline lookup yields CDR1 SGHNT and CDR2 YENEEA.

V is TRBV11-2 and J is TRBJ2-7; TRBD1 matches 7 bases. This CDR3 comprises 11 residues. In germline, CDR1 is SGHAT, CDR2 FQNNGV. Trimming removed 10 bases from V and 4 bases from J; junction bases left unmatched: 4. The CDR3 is CATEGAYEQYF. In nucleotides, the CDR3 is TGTGCCACCGAGGGGGCGTACGAGCAGTACTTC.

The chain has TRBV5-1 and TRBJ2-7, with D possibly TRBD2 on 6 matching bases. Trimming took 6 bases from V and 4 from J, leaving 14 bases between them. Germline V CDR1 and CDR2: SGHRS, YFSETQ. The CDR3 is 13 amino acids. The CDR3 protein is CASKTGASYEQYF. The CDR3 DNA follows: TGCGCCAGCAAAACGGGAGCCTCGTACGAGCAGTACTTC.

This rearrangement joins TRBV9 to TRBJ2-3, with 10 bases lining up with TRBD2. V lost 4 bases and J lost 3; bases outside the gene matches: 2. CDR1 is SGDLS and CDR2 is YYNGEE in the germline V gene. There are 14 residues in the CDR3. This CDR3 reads CASSSSGRTDTQYF. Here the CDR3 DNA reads TGTGCCAGCAGCAGTAGCGGGAGGACAGATACGCAGTATTTT.

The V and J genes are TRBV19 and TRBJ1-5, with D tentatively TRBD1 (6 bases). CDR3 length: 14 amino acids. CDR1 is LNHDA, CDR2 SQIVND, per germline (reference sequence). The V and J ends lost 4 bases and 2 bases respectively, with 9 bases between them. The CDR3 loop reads CASSRQARNQPQHF. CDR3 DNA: TGTGCCAGTAGTAGACAGGCCCGCAATCAGCCCCAGCATTTT. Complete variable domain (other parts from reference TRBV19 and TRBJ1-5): DGGITQSPKYLFRKEGQNVTLSCEQNLNHDAMYWYRQDPGQGLRLIYYSQIVNDFQKGDIAEGYSVSREKKESFPLTVTSAQKNPTAFYLCASSRQARNQPQHFGDGTRLSIL.

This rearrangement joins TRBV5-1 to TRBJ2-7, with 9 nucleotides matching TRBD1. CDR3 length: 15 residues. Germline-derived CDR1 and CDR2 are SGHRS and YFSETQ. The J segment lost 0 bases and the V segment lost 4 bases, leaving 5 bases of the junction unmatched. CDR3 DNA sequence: TGCGCCAGCAGCCGGTGGGGACAGGGCTCCTACGAGCAGTACTTC. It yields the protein CASSRWGQGSYEQYF.

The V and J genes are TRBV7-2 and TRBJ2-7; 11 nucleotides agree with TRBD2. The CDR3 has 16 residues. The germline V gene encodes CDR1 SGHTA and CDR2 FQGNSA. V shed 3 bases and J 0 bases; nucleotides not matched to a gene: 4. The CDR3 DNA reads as TGTGCCAGCAGCTTTGGGACTAGCGGAATCTCCTACGAGCAGTACTTC. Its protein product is CASSFGTSGISYEQYF. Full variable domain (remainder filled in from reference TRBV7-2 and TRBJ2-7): GAGVSQSPSNKVTEKGKDVELRCDPISGHTALYWYRQSLGQGLEFLIYFQGNSAPDKSGLPSDRFSAERTGGSVSTLTIQRTQQEDSAVYLCASSFGTSGISYEQYFGPGTRLTVT.

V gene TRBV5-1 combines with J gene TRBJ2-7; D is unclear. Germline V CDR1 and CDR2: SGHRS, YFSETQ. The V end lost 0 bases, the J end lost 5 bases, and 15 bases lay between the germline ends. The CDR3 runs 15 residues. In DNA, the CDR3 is TGCGCCAGCAGCTTGGGAGTGGGCAGGATTCACGAGCAGTACTTC. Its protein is CASSLGVGRIHEQYF.

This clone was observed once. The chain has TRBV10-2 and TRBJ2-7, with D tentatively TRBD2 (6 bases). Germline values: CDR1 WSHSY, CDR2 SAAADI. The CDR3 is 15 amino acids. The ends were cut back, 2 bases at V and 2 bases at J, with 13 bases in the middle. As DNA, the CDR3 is TGCGCCAGCAGTGAGGGGGTAGCGGTGGCCTACGAGCAGTACTTC. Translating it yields CASSEGVAVAYEQYF.

Here the CDR3 reads CASSGSTLGLAAYNEQFF. CDR3 in DNA: TGCGCCAGCAGTGGAAGCACCTTGGGACTAGCGGCTTACAATGAGCAGTTCTTC. The chain combines TRBV10-1 with TRBJ2-1, with 11 bases lining up with TRBD2. The CDR3 length is 18 residues. V trimming: 4 bases; J trimming: 4 bases; junction bases outside the gene matches: 12. Germline V CDR1 and CDR2: WNHNN, SYGVQD (reference sequence).

This chain's CDR3 is CASSQEPTGETQYF. The CDR3 coding sequence is TGCGCCAGCAGCCAGGAGCCTACCGGAGAGACCCAGTACTTC. V is TRBV4-3 and J is TRBJ2-5; no definite D call. The V gene's germline CDR1 is LGHNA and CDR2 YSLEER. This CDR3 contains 14 residues. The V gene lost 3 bases and the J gene lost 4 bases, with 12 bases spanning the gap.

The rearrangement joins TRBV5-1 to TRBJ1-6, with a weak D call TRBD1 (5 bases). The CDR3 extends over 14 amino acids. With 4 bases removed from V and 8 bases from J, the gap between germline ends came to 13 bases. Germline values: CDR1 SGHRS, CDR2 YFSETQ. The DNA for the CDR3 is TGCGCCAGCAGCCGGGACGGCATGGATTCACCCCTCCACTTT. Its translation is CASSRDGMDSPLHF.

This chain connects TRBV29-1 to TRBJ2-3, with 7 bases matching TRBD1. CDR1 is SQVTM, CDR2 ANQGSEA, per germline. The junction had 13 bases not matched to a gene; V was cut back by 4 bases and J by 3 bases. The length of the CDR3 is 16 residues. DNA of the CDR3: TGCAGCGTTGCCGCCCCCCGGGACAGTCCGACAGATACGCAGTATTTT. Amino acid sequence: CSVAAPRDSPTDTQYF.

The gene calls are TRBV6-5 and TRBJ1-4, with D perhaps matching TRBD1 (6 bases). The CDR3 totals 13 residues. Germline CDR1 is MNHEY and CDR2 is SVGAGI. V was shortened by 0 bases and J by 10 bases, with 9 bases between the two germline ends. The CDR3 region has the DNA TGTGCCAGCAGTTACTCGGGAGGGGGAAAACTGTTTTTT. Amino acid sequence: CASSYSGGGKLFF.

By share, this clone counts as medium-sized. CDR3 sequence (DNA): TGCGCCAGCAGTGAGTCGATCCCTCCCTACGAGCAGTACTTC. This sequence encodes CASSESIPPYEQYF. The chain links TRBV10-1 to TRBJ2-7; D uncertain. The germline V gene has CDR1 WNHNN and CDR2 SYGVQD (reference sequence). V dropped 0 bases and J dropped 2 bases, with 8 bases sitting between them. The CDR3 runs to 14 residues.

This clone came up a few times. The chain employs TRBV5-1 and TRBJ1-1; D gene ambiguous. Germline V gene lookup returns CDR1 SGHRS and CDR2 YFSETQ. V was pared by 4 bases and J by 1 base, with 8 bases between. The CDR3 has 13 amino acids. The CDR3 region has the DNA TGCGCCAGCAGCCAATTACAGAACACTGAAGCTTTCTTT. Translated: CASSQLQNTEAFF.

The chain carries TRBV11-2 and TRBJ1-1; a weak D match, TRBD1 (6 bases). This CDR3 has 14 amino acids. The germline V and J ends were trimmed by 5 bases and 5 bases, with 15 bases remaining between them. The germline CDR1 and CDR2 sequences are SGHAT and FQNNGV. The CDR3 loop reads CASSVGPGETEAFF. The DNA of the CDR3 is TGTGCCAGCAGCGTTGGCCCAGGGGAGACTGAAGCTTTCTTT.